This TCR beta chain was identified in a study of early T cells in non-severe SARS-CoV-2 infection. TCRdb analysed the 5' RACE reads with MiXCR anew, one entry per CDR3 protein. The table lists more than 65,000 distinct CDR3 sequences, over 3.5% of them singletons, with 3.6% in the top ten. The V gene end was trimmed by 5 bases and the J gene end by 0 bases; junction bases not matched to a gene: 9. The V gene's germline CDR1 is SGHKS and CDR2 YYEKEE (reference sequence). The length of the CDR3 is 17 residues. This clonotype was seen repeatedly, ten times or more. This clonotype originated in an adult who was a healthcare worker with PCR-confirmed SARS-CoV-2 infection or an uninfected control (not recorded which). The donor label of this sample is uncertain. Here the sequenced sample was whole blood, taken at baseline. J is TRBJ2-3 and V is TRBV5-5, with 10 bases fitting TRBD1. The CDR3 loop is CASRWGQGSISTDTQYF. CDR3 nucleotides: TGTGCCAGCAGGTGGGGACAGGGGTCAATAAGCACAGATACGCAGTATTTT.